A selection of T cell receptor beta chains follows, all from one sample in a study of vaccination effects on CD4 cells after COVID-19. Using immunoSEQ multiplex PCR, the repertoire was profiled, and TCRdb retains in-frame clones only, with some absent. The sample lists approximately 30,000 clones, about three quarters occurring once. These receptors' antigens are unknown. This specimen was CD4+ T cells from PBMCs cultured without peptide, taken after COVID-19 vaccination. The receptors here all came from a human donor who had a prior SARS-CoV-2 infection. CDR3s include the opening cysteine and the closing phenylalanine or tryptophan. D genes are given only for firm matches. Clone size, where shown, is once, few, many, or a class for clones that have expanded.

j_gene: TRBJ2-7; v_gene: TRBV6-5; d_gene: TRBD2; abundance: -; CDR3aa: CASRLAGLREQYF; CDR3nt: TGTGCCAGCAGATTAGCGGGATTACGGGAGCAGTACTTC
j_gene: TRBJ2-7; v_gene: TRBV4-3; d_gene: -; abundance: -; CDR3aa: CASSQDPRYEQYF; CDR3nt: TGCGCCAGCAGCCAAGACCCACGATACGAGCAGTACTTC
j_gene: TRBJ1-1; v_gene: TRBV7-3; d_gene: -; abundance: -; CDR3aa: CASSFGRNTEAFF; CDR3nt: TGTGCCAGCAGCTTTGGCAGGAACACTGAAGCTTTCTTT
j_gene: TRBJ2-7; v_gene: TRBV11-3; d_gene: -; abundance: -; CDR3aa: CASSLVTGSYEQYF; CDR3nt: TGTGCCAGCAGCTTAGTAACCGGGTCCTACGAGCAGTACTTC
j_gene: TRBJ2-3; v_gene: TRBV7-9; d_gene: -; abundance: -; CDR3aa: CASTSKGTNTDTQYF; CDR3nt: TGTGCCAGCACCTCGAAAGGGACAAACACAGATACGCAGTATTTT
j_gene: TRBJ2-1; v_gene: TRBV7-9; d_gene: -; abundance: -; CDR3aa: CASSLATSSYNEQFF; CDR3nt: TGTGCCAGCAGCTTAGCTACATCCTCCTACAATGAGCAGTTCTTC
j_gene: TRBJ1-2; v_gene: TRBV6-1; d_gene: -; abundance: -; CDR3aa: CASSEPGHTPGGYGYTF; CDR3nt: TGTGCCAGCAGTGAACCGGGACACACCCCAGGAGGCTATGGCTACACCTTC
j_gene: TRBJ2-2; v_gene: TRBV5-6; d_gene: TRBD2; abundance: -; CDR3aa: CARGGLAGGPGELFF; CDR3nt: TGTGCCAGGGGGGGACTAGCGGGAGGCCCGGGGGAGCTGTTTTTT
j_gene: TRBJ2-1; v_gene: TRBV7-3; d_gene: -; abundance: -; CDR3aa: CASSLTGGYMNEQFF; CDR3nt: TGTGCCAGCAGCTTAACGGGGGGATATATGAATGAGCAGTTCTTC
j_gene: TRBJ2-1; v_gene: TRBV5-6; d_gene: TRBD2; abundance: -; CDR3aa: CASSLKLAGPYNEQFF; CDR3nt: TGTGCCAGCAGCTTGAAACTAGCGGGGCCCTACAATGAGCAGTTCTTC
j_gene: TRBJ2-1; v_gene: TRBV7-2; d_gene: -; abundance: -; CDR3aa: CASSLLRGHEQFF; CDR3nt: TGTGCCAGCAGCTTACTGCGGGGCCATGAGCAGTTCTTC
j_gene: TRBJ2-5; v_gene: TRBV10-3; d_gene: -; abundance: few; CDR3aa: CAISDPAIRETQYF; CDR3nt: TGTGCCATCAGTGACCCGGCTATTAGGGAGACCCAGTACTTC
j_gene: TRBJ2-1; v_gene: TRBV13; d_gene: TRBD2; abundance: -; CDR3aa: CASSRLAEINEQFF; CDR3nt: TGTGCCAGCAGCCGACTAGCCGAAATCAATGAGCAGTTCTTC
j_gene: TRBJ1-4; v_gene: TRBV3-1/TRBV3-2; d_gene: -; abundance: -; CDR3aa: CASSQGDGFNEKLFF; CDR3nt: TGTGCCAGCAGCCAAGGGGACGGGTTTAATGAAAAACTGTTTTTT
j_gene: TRBJ2-7; v_gene: TRBV6-2/TRBV6-3; d_gene: -; abundance: -; CDR3aa: CASRPGPPATYEQYF; CDR3nt: TGTGCCAGCAGGCCTGGACCCCCTGCGACCTACGAGCAGTACTTC
j_gene: TRBJ1-5; v_gene: TRBV2; d_gene: -; abundance: -; CDR3aa: CASRGEGGSQPQHF; CDR3nt: TGTGCCAGCAGGGGGGAGGGGGGCTCTCAGCCCCAGCATTTT
j_gene: TRBJ2-1; v_gene: TRBV21-1; d_gene: -; abundance: -; CDR3aa: CASSNWALPGWTNEQFF; CDR3nt: TGTGCCAGCAGCAACTGGGCCCTCCCGGGCTGGACTAATGAGCAGTTCTTC
j_gene: TRBJ1-5; v_gene: TRBV4-1; d_gene: -; abundance: -; CDR3aa: CASSQGPGQRRNQPQHF; CDR3nt: TGCGCCAGCAGCCAGGGACCCGGACAGCGGCGCAATCAGCCCCAGCATTTT
j_gene: TRBJ1-1; v_gene: TRBV11-3; d_gene: -; abundance: -; CDR3aa: CASSLIGVWGRRNTEAFF; CDR3nt: TGTGCCAGCAGCTTAATAGGGGTTTGGGGCAGACGGAACACTGAAGCTTTCTTT
j_gene: TRBJ2-1; v_gene: TRBV20-1; d_gene: TRBD2; abundance: -; CDR3aa: CSASSHVYWLAGTNEQFF; CDR3nt: TGCAGTGCTAGTTCTCACGTGTATTGGCTAGCGGGAACCAATGAGCAGTTCTTC
j_gene: TRBJ1-1; v_gene: TRBV5-1; d_gene: -; abundance: few; CDR3aa: CAGKLLPNTEAFF; CDR3nt: TGCGCCGGTAAGCTTCTACCGAACACTGAAGCTTTCTTT
j_gene: TRBJ1-2; v_gene: TRBV2; d_gene: -; abundance: -; CDR3aa: CASRGWRGPNYGYTF; CDR3nt: TGTGCCAGCAGGGGATGGCGGGGGCCAAACTATGGCTACACCTTC
j_gene: TRBJ1-1; v_gene: TRBV28; d_gene: -; abundance: -; CDR3aa: CASRLAQGIEAFF; CDR3nt: TGTGCCAGCAGATTAGCTCAGGGGATTGAAGCTTTCTTT
j_gene: TRBJ2-2; v_gene: TRBV2; d_gene: -; abundance: once; CDR3aa: CASSERGTGELFF; CDR3nt: TGTGCCAGCAGTGAAAGGGGGACCGGGGAGCTGTTTTTT
j_gene: TRBJ2-2; v_gene: TRBV10-3; d_gene: -; abundance: few; CDR3aa: CAISQQRDGELFF; CDR3nt: TGTGCCATCAGTCAACAAAGGGACGGGGAGCTGTTTTTT
j_gene: TRBJ2-1; v_gene: TRBV18; d_gene: -; abundance: -; CDR3aa: CASSQPRTSSYNEQFF; CDR3nt: TGTGCCAGCTCACAGCCGAGAACCAGCTCCTACAATGAGCAGTTCTTC
j_gene: TRBJ1-1; v_gene: TRBV4-3; d_gene: -; abundance: once; CDR3aa: CASSQGGQRNMNTEAFF; CDR3nt: TGCGCCAGCAGCCAAGGTGGACAGCGTAACATGAACACTGAAGCTTTCTTT
j_gene: TRBJ1-4; v_gene: TRBV21-1; d_gene: -; abundance: few; CDR3aa: CASSKVTGWDRGKRTNEKLFF; CDR3nt: TGTGCCAGCAGCAAAGTAACCGGATGGGATCGGGGGAAACGTACTAATGAAAAACTGTTTTTT
j_gene: TRBJ1-2; v_gene: TRBV19; d_gene: TRBD1; abundance: once; CDR3aa: CARPQGAGGYTF; CDR3nt: TGTGCCAGGCCTCAGGGGGCTGGTGGCTACACCTTC
j_gene: TRBJ2-3; v_gene: TRBV5-1; d_gene: TRBD2; abundance: -; CDR3aa: CASSFQGSGDTDTQYF; CDR3nt: TGCGCCAGCAGCTTCCAGGGAAGCGGGGACACAGATACGCAGTATTTT
j_gene: TRBJ1-4; v_gene: TRBV3-1/TRBV3-2; d_gene: -; abundance: -; CDR3aa: CASSWGGIEKLFF; CDR3nt: TGTGCCAGCAGCTGGGGGGGGATTGAAAAACTGTTTTTT
j_gene: TRBJ2-3; v_gene: TRBV18; d_gene: -; abundance: -; CDR3aa: CASSLSWGDTQYF; CDR3nt: TGTGCCAGCTCACTCAGTTGGGGAGATACGCAGTATTTT
j_gene: TRBJ2-2; v_gene: TRBV6-1; d_gene: TRBD2; abundance: -; CDR3aa: CASSDGLAGGTGELFF; CDR3nt: TGTGCCAGCAGTGATGGACTAGCGGGAGGCACCGGGGAGCTGTTTTTT
j_gene: TRBJ2-7; v_gene: TRBV5-1; d_gene: TRBD1; abundance: -; CDR3aa: CASSPTGGSYEQYF; CDR3nt: TGCGCCAGCAGCCCGACAGGGGGCTCCTACGAGCAGTACTTC
j_gene: TRBJ1-2; v_gene: TRBV9; d_gene: -; abundance: -; CDR3aa: CASSVDPGQLGGYTF; CDR3nt: TGTGCCAGCAGCGTCGACCCGGGTCAACTCGGGGGCTACACCTTC
j_gene: TRBJ2-7; v_gene: TRBV27; d_gene: TRBD1; abundance: -; CDR3aa: CASSLSYRGSYEQYF; CDR3nt: TGTGCCAGCAGTTTATCGTACAGGGGCTCCTACGAGCAGTACTTC
j_gene: TRBJ2-2; v_gene: TRBV5-1; d_gene: TRBD2; abundance: -; CDR3aa: CASSFTSGSPGELFF; CDR3nt: TGCGCCAGCAGCTTTACTAGCGGGAGCCCCGGGGAGCTGTTTTTT
j_gene: TRBJ2-5; v_gene: TRBV5-1; d_gene: TRBD2; abundance: -; CDR3aa: CASSLVPSGGETQYF; CDR3nt: TGCGCCAGCAGCTTGGTACCTAGCGGGGGAGAGACCCAGTACTTC
j_gene: TRBJ2-3; v_gene: TRBV7-9; d_gene: TRBD2; abundance: -; CDR3aa: CASSLVSGGTDTQYF; CDR3nt: TGTGCCAGCAGCTTAGTTAGCGGGGGAACAGATACGCAGTATTTT
j_gene: TRBJ2-7; v_gene: TRBV28; d_gene: -; abundance: once; CDR3aa: CASSSGQGSSYEQYF; CDR3nt: TGTGCCAGCAGTAGCGGGCAGGGGAGCTCCTACGAGCAGTACTTC
j_gene: TRBJ2-1; v_gene: TRBV18; d_gene: TRBD2; abundance: -; CDR3aa: CASSPGHVGTSGGKYNEQFF; CDR3nt: TGTGCCAGCTCACCGGGACACGTAGGGACTAGCGGGGGAAAATACAATGAGCAGTTCTTC
j_gene: TRBJ2-5; v_gene: TRBV10-3; d_gene: -; abundance: -; CDR3aa: CAISDGSYETQYF; CDR3nt: TGTGCCATCAGTGACGGAAGCTACGAGACCCAGTACTTC
j_gene: TRBJ1-5; v_gene: TRBV6-4; d_gene: TRBD1; abundance: -; CDR3aa: CASSDSLRDRDYSNQPQHF; CDR3nt: TGTGCCAGCAGTGACTCTCTGAGGGACAGGGATTATAGCAATCAGCCCCAGCATTTT
j_gene: TRBJ2-5; v_gene: TRBV15; d_gene: -; abundance: -; CDR3aa: CATSRTGRFGGEMETQYF; CDR3nt: TGTGCCACCAGCAGGACGGGGCGGTTTGGGGGCGAAATGGAGACCCAGTACTTC
j_gene: TRBJ2-5; v_gene: TRBV5-5; d_gene: TRBD1; abundance: -; CDR3aa: CASSEAGTGAPETQYF; CDR3nt: TGTGCCAGCAGCGAGGCCGGGACAGGGGCACCGGAGACCCAGTACTTC
j_gene: TRBJ1-4; v_gene: TRBV5-6; d_gene: TRBD1; abundance: -; CDR3aa: CASSLRTGWDEKLFF; CDR3nt: TGTGCCAGCAGCTTGCGGACAGGGTGGGATGAAAAACTGTTTTTT